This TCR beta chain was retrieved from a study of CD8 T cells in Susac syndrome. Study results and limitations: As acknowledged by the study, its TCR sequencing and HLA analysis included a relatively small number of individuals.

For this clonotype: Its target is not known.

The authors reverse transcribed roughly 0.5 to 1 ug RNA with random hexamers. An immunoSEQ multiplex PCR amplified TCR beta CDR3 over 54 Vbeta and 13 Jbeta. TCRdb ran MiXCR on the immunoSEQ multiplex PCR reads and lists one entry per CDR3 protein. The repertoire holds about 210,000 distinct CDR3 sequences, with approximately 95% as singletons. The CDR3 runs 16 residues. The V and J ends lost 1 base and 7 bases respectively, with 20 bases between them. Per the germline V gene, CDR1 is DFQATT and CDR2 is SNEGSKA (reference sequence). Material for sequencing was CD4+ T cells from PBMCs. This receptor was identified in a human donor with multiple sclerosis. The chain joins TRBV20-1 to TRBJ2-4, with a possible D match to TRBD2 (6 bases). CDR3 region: CSARGISRGAGNIQYF. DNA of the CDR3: TGCAGTGCTAGAGGAATTTCGCGGGGTGCCGGGAACATTCAGTACTTC.